This T cell receptor (beta chain) appears in the sequencing data of a study of cytomegalovirus exposure and HLA in healthy donors. Study-wide points: Through in vitro validation, three CMV-associated chains were shown to be specific for CMV antigens. It was in a later analysis that TCR association rates were seen to vary by HLA locus, highest for DRB1 and lowest for HLA-C. As a later analysis showed, a missense DCLRE1C variant was linked to trimming of TCR beta V- and J-genes.

60 Vbeta and 13 Jbeta primers were used in PCR. The table came from immunoSEQ multiplex PCR; TCRdb's copy has only in-frame clones and leaves some out. The sample includes 110,000 to 150,000 clones, around 80% seen only once; the top ten take roughly 4%. Of note for this clone: Its antigen is undetermined.

Unmatched junction bases numbered 10, after V lost 2 bases and J lost 0 bases. The CDR3 is made up of 18 amino acids. Germline values: CDR1 MGHRA, CDR2 YSYEKL. This clonotype originated in a woman aged 40 to 50 in good health and CMV-seropositive. Sequencing input: PBMCs. The chain joins TRBV4-1 to TRBJ1-3; 7 nucleotides match TRBD1. The CDR3 region has the DNA TGCGCCAGCAGCCAAATCGCGACAGGGAAAAGCTCTGGAAACACCATATATTTT. Translating it yields CASSQIATGKSSGNTIYF.